These T cell receptor beta chains were read from a single sample in a study of Ad26.COV2.S vaccination and SARS-CoV-2 variants. Using immunoSEQ multiplex PCR, the repertoire was profiled, and TCRdb retains in-frame clones only, with some absent. The repertoire holds fewer than 150,000 clones, roughly 90% seen once, with 5% in the top ten. The sample here was peripheral blood, taken after recovery from COVID-19. These receptors all come from a human donor who had recovered from COVID-19. Each CDR3 is given with its conserved first and last residue. Each record gives: CDR3 DNA, CDR3 protein, J gene, V gene, clone size, D gene. The D gene is left open where the match is weak. Some rows have no size entry. The others give once, few or many, or a class for an expanded clone.

cdr3_nt: TGTGCCAGCAACGGGGGTACCCTTTATAATTCACCCCTCCACTTT; cdr3_aa: CASNGGTLYNSPLHF; j_call: TRBJ1-6; v_call: TRBV27; clone_size: NA; d_call: NA
cdr3_nt: TGTGCTTCCTCTACCAAAACAGGGGCCCCATCCTACAATGAGCAGTTCTTC; cdr3_aa: CASSTKTGAPSYNEQFF; j_call: TRBJ2-1; v_call: TRBV18; clone_size: NA; d_call: TRBD1
cdr3_nt: TGTGCCAGCAGTGAAACCTTAGGATGGGGTAATTCACCCCTCCACTTT; cdr3_aa: CASSETLGWGNSPLHF; j_call: TRBJ1-6; v_call: TRBV2; clone_size: NA; d_call: NA
cdr3_nt: TGTGCCAGCAGCTCGACTGCCGGGGAGCTGTTTTTT; cdr3_aa: CASSSTAGELFF; j_call: TRBJ2-2; v_call: TRBV5-6; clone_size: NA; d_call: NA
cdr3_nt: TGTGCCAGCAGCTCCGAGTTCCTAGCGGGGGGGCCCACAGATACGCAGTATTTT; cdr3_aa: CASSSEFLAGGPTDTQYF; j_call: TRBJ2-3; v_call: TRBV7-9; clone_size: NA; d_call: TRBD2
cdr3_nt: TGTGCCAGCAGCGTCACGGACAGGGCTGGCTACACCTTC; cdr3_aa: CASSVTDRAGYTF; j_call: TRBJ1-2; v_call: TRBV28; clone_size: NA; d_call: TRBD1
cdr3_nt: TGTGCCAGCTCCGGGACAGGGATAGGGAATGAGCAGTTCTTC; cdr3_aa: CASSGTGIGNEQFF; j_call: TRBJ2-1; v_call: TRBV6-5; clone_size: few; d_call: TRBD1
cdr3_nt: TGCAGCGTTGACCTCGGCACAGATACGCAGTATTTT; cdr3_aa: CSVDLGTDTQYF; j_call: TRBJ2-3; v_call: TRBV29-1; clone_size: NA; d_call: NA
cdr3_nt: TGTGCCAGCAGCCAAGACGCTCGGGGGACAGATACGCAGTATTTT; cdr3_aa: CASSQDARGTDTQYF; j_call: TRBJ2-3; v_call: TRBV14; clone_size: NA; d_call: NA
cdr3_nt: TGTGCCACCCGAGAAGGACAGTACAATCAGCCCCAGCATTTT; cdr3_aa: CATREGQYNQPQHF; j_call: TRBJ1-5; v_call: TRBV15; clone_size: NA; d_call: NA
cdr3_nt: TGTGCCAGCAGTGAATACCTAGGGGCAGATACGCAGTATTTT; cdr3_aa: CASSEYLGADTQYF; j_call: TRBJ2-3; v_call: TRBV25-1; clone_size: NA; d_call: NA
cdr3_nt: TGCGCCAGCAGCCTAGACCTTGGGACTGGCTACAATGAGCAGTTCTTC; cdr3_aa: CASSLDLGTGYNEQFF; j_call: TRBJ2-1; v_call: TRBV4-3; clone_size: NA; d_call: NA
cdr3_nt: TGCGCCAGCAGCCAAGAGTGGGCTAGCGGGGGAACCACAGATACGCAGTATTTT; cdr3_aa: CASSQEWASGGTTDTQYF; j_call: TRBJ2-3; v_call: TRBV4-3; clone_size: NA; d_call: TRBD2
cdr3_nt: TGTGCCTGGAGTACAAACTGGGACACCGAGCCCCAGCATTTT; cdr3_aa: CAWSTNWDTEPQHF; j_call: TRBJ1-5; v_call: TRBV30; clone_size: once; d_call: NA
cdr3_nt: TGTGCCAGCAGCCAAGGCGCTAGCACAGATACGCAGTATTTT; cdr3_aa: CASSQGASTDTQYF; j_call: TRBJ2-3; v_call: TRBV3-1/TRBV3-2; clone_size: NA; d_call: NA
cdr3_nt: TGTGCCAGCAGCTGGTCTTTCTCCTACGAGCAGTACTTC; cdr3_aa: CASSWSFSYEQYF; j_call: TRBJ2-7; v_call: TRBV7-9; clone_size: once; d_call: NA
cdr3_nt: TGTGCCAGCAGTGATCCGGGGGTCAGCTCCTACGAGCAGTACTTC; cdr3_aa: CASSDPGVSSYEQYF; j_call: TRBJ2-7; v_call: TRBV6-1; clone_size: NA; d_call: NA